This T cell receptor beta chain came from a study of T cell responses to AZD1222 COVID-19 vaccine. Profiling relied on immunoSEQ multiplex PCR, and the TCRdb table lists in-frame clones only, not all of them. The sample includes 86,000 or so clones, about 86% of them seen just once. This clone was found a few times. Other nucleotide sequences from this sample produce the same CDR3. The receptor was derived from an adult who received the AZD1222 COVID-19 vaccine. This specimen was peripheral blood, taken 28 days after the second AZD1222 dose.

The CDR3 sequence is CASSIDRGTYGYTF. DNA of the CDR3: TGTGCCAGTAGTATAGATCGGGGGACCTATGGCTACACCTTC. This rearrangement joins TRBV19 to TRBJ1-2, with D perhaps TRBD1 (5 bases). Germline lookup yields CDR1 LNHDA and CDR2 SQIVND (reference sequence). CDR3 length: 14 amino acids. V lost 0 bases and J 4 bases, leaving 9 bases between the germline ends.